These 30 T cell receptor beta chains originate from one sample sequenced in a study of blood T cell repertoires in COVID-19. Only in-frame clones appear in the TCRdb table, and some are missing; sequencing was by immunoSEQ multiplex PCR. Seen here are 250,000 to 300,000 clones, roughly 89% observed once, and the top ten hold 1.7%. Input material: PBMCs or T cells enriched from blood (not recorded which). The receptor set was obtained from a woman in her thirties or forties who had recovered from COVID-19.

This rearrangement joins TRBV2 to TRBJ2-7; TRBD1 aligns across 8 bases. V gave up 10 bases and J gave up 6 bases; unmatched junction bases: 8. The CDR3 extends over 12 amino acids. Germline values: CDR1 SNHLY, CDR2 FYNNEI. CDR3 sequence reads: CATSSDRGEQYF. The CDR3 DNA reads as TGTGCCACCTCCTCCGACAGGGGCGAGCAGTACTTC.

CDR3 in amino acids: CASSEGTAAISPLHF. The CDR3 region has the DNA TGTGCCAGCTCGGAGGGGACGGCAGCTATCTCACCCCTCCACTTT. The chain employs TRBV18 and TRBJ1-6, with D tentatively TRBD1 (5 bases). Germline CDR1 reads KGHSH; CDR2 reads LQKENI. V lost 6 bases, J lost 10 bases, and 19 bases lay in between. The CDR3 consists of 15 residues.

V is TRBV19 and J is TRBJ1-3; 8 bases are shared with TRBD1. The CDR3 loop spans 16 amino acids. V shed 5 bases and J 2 bases; nucleotides not matched to a gene: 8. Germline values: CDR1 LNHDA, CDR2 SQIVND (reference sequence). The CDR3 coding sequence is TGTGCCAGTAGTCCGCTCCAGGGGGCGGCTGGAAACACCATATATTTT. Residues: CASSPLQGAAGNTIYF. The full variable domain, completed using reference TRBV19 and TRBJ1-3, is DGGITQSPKYLFRKEGQNVTLSCEQNLNHDAMYWYRQDPGQGLRLIYYSQIVNDFQKGDIAEGYSVSREKKESFPLTVTSAQKNPTAFYLCASSPLQGAAGNTIYFGEGSWLTVV.

V and J are TRBV25-1 and TRBJ1-1; D might be TRBD1 (5 bases). This CDR3 is 12 amino acids long. In germline, CDR1 is MGHDK, CDR2 SYGVNS. Trimming removed 8 bases at V and 6 bases at J, with 13 bases between. CDR3 DNA: TGTGCCAGCGGGGGGGGAATGGCTGAAGCTTTCTTT. Protein sequence: CASGGGMAEAFF.

J is TRBJ2-7 and V is TRBV11-2; D might be TRBD1 (6 bases). This CDR3 has 17 residues. Germline values: CDR1 SGHAT, CDR2 FQNNGV. V gave up 3 bases and J gave up 0 bases, with 18 bases separating them. The chain's CDR3 is CASSLGAWGSSSYEQYF. The CDR3 DNA reads TGTGCCAGCAGCTTGGGGGCGTGGGGTTCTAGCTCCTACGAGCAGTACTTC. The full variable domain, rest sourced from reference TRBV11-2 and TRBJ2-7, is EAGVAQSPRYKIIEKRQSVAFWCNPISGHATLYWYQQILGQGPKLLIQFQNNGVVDDSQLPKDRFSAERLKGVDSTLKIQPAKLEDSAVYLCASSLGAWGSSSYEQYFGPGTRLTVT.

This rearrangement joins TRBV7-9 to TRBJ2-5; tentatively, D is TRBD1 (6 bases). V lost 5 bases to trimming and J lost 1 base, with 11 bases between them. The CDR3 totals 14 residues. CDR1 SEHNR and CDR2 FQNEAQ come from the germline V gene (reference sequence). CDR3 bases: TGTGCCAGCAGCCCCCCACAGGGCCAAGAGACCCAGTACTTC. This sequence encodes CASSPPQGQETQYF. The full variable domain, rest sourced from reference TRBV7-9 and TRBJ2-5, is DTGVSQNPRHKITKRGQNVTFRCDPISEHNRLYWYRQTLGQGPEFLTYFQNEAQLEKSRLLSDRFSAERPKGSFSTLEIQRTEQGDSAMYLCASSPPQGQETQYFGPGTRLLVL.

This clone was observed once. The chain has TRBV7-6 and TRBJ2-2; D ambiguous. Germline V gene sequence: CDR1 SGHVS, CDR2 FNYEAQ. Trimming stripped 0 bases from V and 0 bases from J, with 11 bases between. The CDR3 loop spans 17 amino acids. CDR3 in amino acids: CASSLAFAGPNTGELFF. CDR3 nucleotides: TGTGCCAGCAGCTTAGCGTTTGCAGGCCCGAACACCGGGGAGCTGTTTTTT.

This chain connects TRBV4-1 to TRBJ2-1; 8 bases agree with TRBD2. The CDR3 sequence is 18 residues long. J lost 6 bases, V lost 0 bases, and 13 bases had no gene match. CDR1 and CDR2 from the germline V gene are MGHRA and YSYEKL. CDR3 in amino acids: CASSQDRVGAGVRNEQFF. CDR3 DNA sequence: TGCGCCAGCAGCCAAGATAGAGTCGGAGCGGGGGTGCGCAATGAGCAGTTCTTC.

This clone has just one count. The genes are TRBV19 and TRBJ1-1; TRBD1 agrees at 10 bases. Germline assignment: CDR1 LNHDA and CDR2 SQIVND (reference sequence). This CDR3 contains 17 residues. V shed 1 base and J 3 bases; nucleotides not matched to a gene: 8. CDR3 protein: CASSIAGQGMLDTEAFF. CDR3 sequence (DNA): TGTGCCAGTAGTATAGCGGGACAGGGGATGTTGGACACTGAAGCTTTCTTT.

Comments on this clone: Other DNA sequences in this specimen translate into the identical CDR3. J is TRBJ2-3 and V is TRBV5-1; 8 bases agree with TRBD1. V gave up 1 base and J gave up 4 bases; unmatched junction bases: 2. The CDR3 extends over 14 amino acids. CDR1 is SGHRS and CDR2 is YFSETQ in the germline V gene. The CDR3 region has the DNA TGCGCCAGCAGCTTGAGGACAGGGTCAGATACGCAGTATTTT. The encoded protein is CASSLRTGSDTQYF.

The gene calls are TRBV2 and TRBJ2-7, with 11 nucleotides matching TRBD2. Germline CDR1 is SNHLY and CDR2 is FYNNEI. V was pared by 7 bases and J by 1 base, with 6 bases of the junction left unmatched. The CDR3 has 15 amino acids. This chain's CDR3 is CASTSGLAASYEQYF. CDR3 nucleotide sequence: TGTGCCAGCACCTCGGGACTAGCGGCTTCCTACGAGCAGTACTTC. Using reference TRBV2 and TRBJ2-7 for the parts outside the CDR3, the full variable domain is EPEVTQTPSHQVTQMGQEVILRCVPISNHLYFYWYRQILGQKVEFLVSFYNNEISEKSEIFDDQFSVERPDGSNFTLKIRSTKLEDSAMYFCASTSGLAASYEQYFGPGTRLTVT.

A single count supports this clone. The chain has TRBV7-3 and TRBJ2-2; 8 bases agree with TRBD2. The length of the CDR3 is 15 residues. V trimming: 6 bases; J trimming: 1 base; junction bases outside the gene matches: 4. CDR1 and CDR2 from the germline V gene are SGHTA and FQGTGA. For the CDR3, the DNA is TGTGCCAGCAGTCTAAGCGGGAGGAACACCGGGGAGCTGTTTTTT. This codes for CASSLSGRNTGELFF.

The chain is built from TRBV10-2 and TRBJ1-1; D gene uncertain. V lost 8 bases and J lost 4, with 20 bases in between. Germline assignment: CDR1 WSHSY and CDR2 SAAADI. The CDR3 is 15 residues long. The CDR3 loop reads CASGRGTAGGTEAFF. In DNA, the CDR3 is TGCGCCAGCGGACGGGGAACCGCGGGTGGCACTGAAGCTTTCTTT.

The V call is TRBV7-2, the J call TRBJ1-1; D might be TRBD1 (5 bases). Germline lookup yields CDR1 SGHTA and CDR2 FQGNSA. This CDR3 region has 15 residues. V shed 5 bases and J shed 4 bases, with 17 bases lying between them. CDR3 residues: CASSPRWRGGTEAFF. The CDR3 DNA reads TGTGCCAGCAGCCCGCGGTGGAGGGGTGGCACTGAAGCTTTCTTT.

The V call is TRBV9, the J call TRBJ1-1, with D perhaps matching TRBD1 (5 bases). Germline V CDR1 and CDR2: SGDLS, YYNGEE. The V gene lost 4 bases and the J gene lost 3 bases, with 10 bases spanning the gap. The CDR3 is 13 residues long. As DNA, the CDR3 is TGTGCCAGCAGCAGACGGGGGGACACTGAAGCTTTCTTT. Residues: CASSRRGDTEAFF.

The chain carries TRBV5-4 and TRBJ2-2; 14 nucleotides agree with TRBD2. The V and J ends lost 4 bases and 2 bases, in that order; junction bases with no gene match: 13. Per germline, CDR1 SGHNT and CDR2 YYREEE (reference sequence). This CDR3 is 20 amino acids long. The CDR3 spells CASSLQGLAGAPINTGELFF. The CDR3 bases are TGTGCCAGCAGCCTCCAGGGACTAGCGGGAGCCCCAATTAACACCGGGGAGCTGTTTTTT.

A single count supports this clone. This chain connects TRBV2 to TRBJ2-1; 8 bases fit TRBD2. The trim removed 7 bases at V and 2 bases at J, leaving 4 bases unmatched. The CDR3 has 14 amino acids. Germline values: CDR1 SNHLY, CDR2 FYNNEI. DNA for the CDR3: TGTGCCAGCACCAGCGGGGGACCCTACAATGAGCAGTTCTTC. Translated: CASTSGGPYNEQFF.

This rearrangement joins TRBV25-1 to TRBJ1-1; D possibly corresponds to TRBD1 (5 bases). CDR1 and CDR2 from the germline V gene are MGHDK and SYGVNS. V lost 3 bases and J lost 8, with 13 bases in between. This CDR3 has 13 residues. CDR3 sequence (DNA): TGTGCCAGCAGTGACGGGGTCCGGGGGGAAGCTTTCTTT. Translating gives CASSDGVRGEAFF.

The rearrangement links TRBV18 to TRBJ1-1; a weak D match, TRBD1 (5 bases). The CDR3 loop spans 13 amino acids. Deletions cut 6 bases from V and 2 bases from J, with 10 bases between. The germline V gene has CDR1 KGHSH and CDR2 LQKENI. DNA for the CDR3: TGTGCCAGCTCTCTACAGGTAAACACTGAAGCTTTCTTT. Translated, it gives CASSLQVNTEAFF.

This chain joins TRBV19 and TRBJ1-2, with 8 nucleotides matching TRBD1. This CDR3 has 15 amino acids. Trimming removed 8 bases from V and 4 bases from J; junction bases left unmatched: 12. Germline CDR1 LNHDA, CDR2 SQIVND (reference sequence). The CDR3 bases are TGTGCCAGTTCTCAGGGGGCCGGTCGGGGCTATGGCTACACCTTC. Residues: CASSQGAGRGYGYTF.

V usage is TRBV7-2 and J usage is TRBJ1-1; D may be TRBD1 (6 bases). Looked up from germline, CDR1 is SGHTA and CDR2 is FQGNSA. The CDR3 has 14 residues. V was pared by 5 bases and J by 4 bases, with 14 bases between. In DNA form, the CDR3 reads TGTGCCAGCAGCATTTACAGGGCTGGCACTGAAGCTTTCTTT. Translated, it gives CASSIYRAGTEAFF.

The rearrangement uses TRBV7-8 and TRBJ1-6; D is unclear. The CDR3 sequence is 15 residues long. Germline V CDR1 and CDR2: SGHVS, FQNEAQ. Trimming left V 5 bases short and J 8 bases short, with 16 bases between. CDR3 sequence (DNA): TGTGCCAGCAGCCATAGGGAGGGCTCGGATTCACCCCTCCACTTT. Its protein is CASSHREGSDSPLHF.

The chain uses TRBV7-8 and TRBJ1-5, with TRBD1 identical over 11 bases. Trimming removed 5 bases from V and 4 bases from J; junction bases left unmatched: 7. Germline CDR1 and CDR2: SGHVS and FQNEAQ. There are 16 residues in the CDR3. Written as DNA, the CDR3 is TGTGCCAGCAGCCCGGGACAGGGGGGCTCTAATCAGCCCCAGCATTTT. Protein product: CASSPGQGGSNQPQHF.

V is TRBV11-2 and J is TRBJ1-4; D remains ambiguous. Germline CDR1 and CDR2: SGHAT and FQNNGV. Between the trimmed V and J ends, which lost 5 bases and 2 bases, there was a span of 9 bases. The CDR3 has 14 amino acids. The CDR3 DNA follows: TGTGCCAGCAGCCGAGAGGTGACTAATGAAAAACTGTTTTTT. Translating it yields CASSREVTNEKLFF. The complete variable domain, with remaining parts taken from reference TRBV11-2 and TRBJ1-4, reads EAGVAQSPRYKIIEKRQSVAFWCNPISGHATLYWYQQILGQGPKLLIQFQNNGVVDDSQLPKDRFSAERLKGVDSTLKIQPAKLEDSAVYLCASSREVTNEKLFFGSGTQLSVL.

The rearrangement joins TRBV18 to TRBJ1-1; 8 nucleotides line up with TRBD1. The germline CDR1 and CDR2 sequences are KGHSH and LQKENI. V was pared by 5 bases and J by 7 bases, with 9 bases of the junction left unmatched. The CDR3 contains 14 residues. DNA for the CDR3: TGTGCCAGCTCAGCGGACAGGGCATGGGGTGAAGCTTTCTTT. As protein: CASSADRAWGEAFF.

This chain connects TRBV6-5 to TRBJ1-6; D is unresolved. The germline V gene encodes CDR1 MNHEY and CDR2 SVGAGI. CDR3 length equals 14 residues. V dropped 7 bases and J dropped 10 bases, with 17 bases sitting between them. DNA of the CDR3: TGTGCCAGCAACGCGGCCTCAAGCTACTCACCCCTCCACTTT. Its protein product is CASNAASSYSPLHF.

Details on this clone: Other nucleotide sequences from this sample produce the same CDR3. The CDR3 DNA reads as TGTGCCTGGACTCCTCAGGGGGCTGGTGGCTACACCTTC. Residues: CAWTPQGAGGYTF. The chain recombines TRBV30 with TRBJ1-2, with TRBD1 matching 8 bases. This CDR3 contains 13 residues. The trim removed 4 bases at V and 7 bases at J, leaving 8 bases unmatched. The germline V gene has CDR1 GTSNPN and CDR2 SVGIG (reference sequence).

The CDR3 region has the DNA TGTGCCAGCAGATCAGACAGCAGCTACGAGCAGTACTTC. This translates into CASRSDSSYEQYF. The V gene is TRBV2, the J gene TRBJ2-7, with D tentatively TRBD1 (5 bases). The CDR3 extends over 13 amino acids. V lost 6 bases, J lost 3 bases, and 12 bases lay in between. Germline CDR1 reads SNHLY; CDR2 reads FYNNEI. Drawing the rest from reference TRBV2 and TRBJ2-7, the complete variable domain is EPEVTQTPSHQVTQMGQEVILRCVPISNHLYFYWYRQILGQKVEFLVSFYNNEISEKSEIFDDQFSVERPDGSNFTLKIRSTKLEDSAMYFCASRSDSSYEQYFGPGTRLTVT.

The CDR3 DNA is TGTGCCAGCAGCCAAGTTCTCCGACTAGCGGGAGACACCGGGGAGCTGTTTTTT. Encoded protein: CASSQVLRLAGDTGELFF. The V call is TRBV14, the J call TRBJ2-2; 12 bases map to TRBD2. There are 18 residues in the CDR3. CDR1 is SGHDN, CDR2 FVKESK, per germline. V gave up 1 base and J gave up 3 bases; unmatched junction bases: 6.

The V gene is TRBV4-1, the J gene TRBJ2-7; possibly TRBD2 for D (6 bases). Germline assignment: CDR1 MGHRA and CDR2 YSYEKL. Trimming stripped 1 base from V and 0 bases from J, with 7 bases between. This CDR3 has 14 residues. The CDR3 nucleotides are TGCGCCAGCAGCCAAGGGGGACTCTCCTACGAGCAGTACTTC. This sequence encodes CASSQGGLSYEQYF.